This T cell receptor (beta chain) was sequenced during a study of cytomegalovirus exposure and HLA in healthy donors. Overall study: Of roughly 400 genotyped donors, roughly 81% grouped in the Caucasian-associated ancestry cluster.

The PCR was carried out with 60 Vbeta primers and 13 Jbeta primers. Method: immunoSEQ multiplex PCR; TCRdb's copy keeps in-frame clones and lacks some. Of some 95,000 clones in the sample, about four fifths are singletons; the top ten hold 4.5% to 5%. CDR3 length: 13 residues. Deletions cut 6 bases from V and 3 bases from J, with 9 bases between. CDR1 and CDR2 (germline): SNHLY, FYNNEI. J is TRBJ1-5 and V is TRBV2; tentative D call: TRBD1 (6 bases). The source is a woman aged 40 to 50 in good health and CMV-seronegative. Sequences were obtained from PBMCs. CDR3 nucleotide sequence: TGTGCCAGCAGCGGGGACAACAATCAGCCCCAGCATTTT. Its protein product is CASSGDNNQPQHF. Based on the CDR3 plus reference TRBV2 and TRBJ1-5, the full variable domain is EPEVTQTPSHQVTQMGQEVILRCVPISNHLYFYWYRQILGQKVEFLVSFYNNEISEKSEIFDDQFSVERPDGSNFTLKIRSTKLEDSAMYFCASSGDNNQPQHFGDGTRLSIL.